Listed below are T cell receptor beta chains from one sample, sequenced in a study of blood T cell repertoires in COVID-19. Clones were read by immunoSEQ multiplex PCR, and TCRdb kept only the in-frame ones, dropping some. The sample lists 20,000 or so clones; 80% to 90% were seen once. Specimen: peripheral blood. These receptor sequences come from a human donor in a cohort sampled during active COVID-19. Both conserved end residues are part of each CDR3.

CDR3aa	v_gene
CASSAGREQYF	TRBV5-1
CASSTSDGYNEQFF	TRBV5-1
CAWSAAGTGGEGYTF	TRBV30
CASRQLSNQPQHF	TRBV19
CASTQQGGTEAFF	TRBV7-2
CASSLAGDNEQFF	TRBV5-1
CASSSGDGAFF	TRBV5-4
CASSLTVNTEAFF	TRBV27
CASSQERQGATGANVLTF	TRBV3-1/TRBV3-2
CASSQDSSHPDGEQYF	TRBV4-1
CASSSGLAEETQYF	TRBV27
CASSISDTASGNTIYF	TRBV19
CAWSATGFNTEAFF	TRBV30
CASSYAQGQNYF	TRBV6-6
CASSLSPTGQIEAFF	TRBV28
CASSLAGESYGYTF	TRBV5-1
CASLGGPFSVLTF	TRBV12-3/TRBV12-4
CASSIQGTPIHNEQFF	TRBV19
CASSSPGTGPPGELFF	TRBV11-2
CASSRLAGGNTDTQYF	TRBV7-3
CASSMFTGYYQPQHF	TRBV5-1
CASRAGTSGNQPQHF	TRBV28
CASSDSGRAGDTQYF	TRBV6-5
CASSLGGDRAEQPQHF	TRBV5-6
CASSPPGIGQFF	TRBV13
CASSPPPGYEQYF	TRBV18
CASSFGGRGEQFF	TRBV5-4
CASSASGGYSNQPQHF	TRBV28
CATRGGERLDTQYF	TRBV24-1
CASRVLGPDTEAFF	TRBV6-5
CASSQERNNEQFF	TRBV4-1
CASSLPGVETQYF	TRBV3-1/TRBV3-2
CASSSRGITEAFF	TRBV12-3/TRBV12-4
CASSFLPYVGQQNTEAFF	TRBV5-1
CASSTGTGRNEQFF	TRBV13
CASSAPGTSFGEQFF	TRBV9
CASSQGTSGVVGNEQFF	TRBV4-2
CASSAGPQGNEQFF	TRBV27
CASSLSDEQYF	TRBV11-1
CATSDGTDYQPQHF	TRBV24-1
CAISEGTSGYEQYF	TRBV10-3
CATSRARGAAYDTEAFF	TRBV15
CASSGGLAGVYNEQFF	TRBV5-4
CASSQEGAGLGNEQFF	TRBV4-1
CASSPPRIAGDEQYF	TRBV7-9
CASSSYRNQPQHF	TRBV28
CASSGREAGELFF	TRBV2
CAIGTGTDTQYF	TRBV10-3
CASSRGTSGRGYSSEQFF	TRBV5-4
CASSLMVWRRQNNEQFF	TRBV5-6
CASSGGGRGSKYF	TRBV28
CASSYTLVPGELFF	TRBV5-1
CAWNRGVKDTQYF	TRBV30
CASSVGPRGGYEQYF	TRBV9
CAWSGGLNSPLHF	TRBV30
CASSKGQGEGETQYF	TRBV5-1
CATSSTGMGYGYTF	TRBV15
CASSPLAGFLGNEQFF	TRBV5-1
CASSLPGNTEAFF	TRBV7-2
CASSGQGAYNEQFF	TRBV27